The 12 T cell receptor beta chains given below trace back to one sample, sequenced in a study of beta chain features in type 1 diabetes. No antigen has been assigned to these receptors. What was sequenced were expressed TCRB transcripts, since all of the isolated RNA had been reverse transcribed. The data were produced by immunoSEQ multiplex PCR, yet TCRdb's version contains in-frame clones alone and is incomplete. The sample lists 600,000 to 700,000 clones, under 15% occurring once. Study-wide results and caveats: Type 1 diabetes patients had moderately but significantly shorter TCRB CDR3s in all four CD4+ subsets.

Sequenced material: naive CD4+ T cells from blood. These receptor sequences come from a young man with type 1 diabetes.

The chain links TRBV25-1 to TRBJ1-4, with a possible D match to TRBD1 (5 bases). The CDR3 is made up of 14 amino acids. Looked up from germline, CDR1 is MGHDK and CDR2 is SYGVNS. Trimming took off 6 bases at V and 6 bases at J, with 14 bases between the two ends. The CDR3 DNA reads TGTGCCAGCAGCATAGCGGGGACTCATGAAAAACTGTTTTTT. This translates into CASSIAGTHEKLFF. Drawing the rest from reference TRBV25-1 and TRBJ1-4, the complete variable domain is EADIYQTPRYLVIGTGKKITLECSQTMGHDKMYWYQQDPGMELHLIHYSYGVNSTEKGDLSSESTVSRIRTEHFPLTLESARPSHTSQYLCASSIAGTHEKLFFGSGTQLSVL.

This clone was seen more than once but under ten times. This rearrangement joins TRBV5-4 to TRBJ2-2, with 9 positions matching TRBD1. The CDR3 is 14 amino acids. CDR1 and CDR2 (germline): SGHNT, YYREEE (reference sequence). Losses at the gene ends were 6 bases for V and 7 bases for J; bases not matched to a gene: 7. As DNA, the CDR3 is TGTGCCAGCACCGGGACAGGGATGAACGGGGAGCTGTTTTTT. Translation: CASTGTGMNGELFF. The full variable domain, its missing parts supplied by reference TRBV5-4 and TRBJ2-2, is ETGVTQSPTHLIKTRGQQVTLRCSSQSGHNTVSWYQQALGQGPQFIFQYYREEENGRGNFPPRFSGLQFPNYSSELNVNALELDDSALYLCASTGTGMNGELFFGEGSRLTVL.

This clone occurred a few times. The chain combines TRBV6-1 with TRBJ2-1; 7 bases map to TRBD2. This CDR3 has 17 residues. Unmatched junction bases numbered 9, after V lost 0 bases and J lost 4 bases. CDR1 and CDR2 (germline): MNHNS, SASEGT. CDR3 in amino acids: CASSEAPRGGGYNEQFF. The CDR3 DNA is TGTGCCAGCAGTGAAGCGCCCCGCGGCGGGGGTTACAATGAGCAGTTCTTC.

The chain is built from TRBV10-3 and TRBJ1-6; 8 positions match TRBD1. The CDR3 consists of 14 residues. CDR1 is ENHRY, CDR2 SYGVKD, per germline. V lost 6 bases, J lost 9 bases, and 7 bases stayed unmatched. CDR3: CAIRADRGGSPLHF. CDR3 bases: TGTGCCATCAGGGCCGACAGGGGAGGTTCACCCCTCCACTTT.

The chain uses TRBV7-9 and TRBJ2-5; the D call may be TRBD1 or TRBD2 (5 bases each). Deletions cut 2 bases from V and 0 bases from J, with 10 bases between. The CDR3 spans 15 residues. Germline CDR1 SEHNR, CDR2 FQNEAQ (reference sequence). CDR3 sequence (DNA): TGTGCCAGCAGCTTAAGAGAGGGGTACCAAGAGACCCAGTACTTC. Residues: CASSLREGYQETQYF. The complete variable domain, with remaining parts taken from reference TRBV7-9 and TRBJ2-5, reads DTGVSQNPRHKITKRGQNVTFRCDPISEHNRLYWYRQTLGQGPEFLTYFQNEAQLEKSRLLSDRFSAERPKGSFSTLEIQRTEQGDSAMYLCASSLREGYQETQYFGPGTRLLVL.

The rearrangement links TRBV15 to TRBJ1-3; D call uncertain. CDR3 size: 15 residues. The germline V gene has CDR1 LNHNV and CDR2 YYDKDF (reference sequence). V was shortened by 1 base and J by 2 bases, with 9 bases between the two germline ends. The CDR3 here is CATSRAIGPGNTIYF. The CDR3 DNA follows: TGTGCCACCAGCAGAGCCATAGGGCCTGGAAACACCATATATTTT.

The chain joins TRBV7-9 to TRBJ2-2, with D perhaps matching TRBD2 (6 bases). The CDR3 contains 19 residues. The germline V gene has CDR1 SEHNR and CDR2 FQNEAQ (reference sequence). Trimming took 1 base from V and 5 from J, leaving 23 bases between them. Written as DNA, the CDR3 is TGTGCCAGCAGCTTAGTCTACCAGACTAGTAAATTGAGTACCGGGGAGCTGTTTTTT. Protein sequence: CASSLVYQTSKLSTGELFF.

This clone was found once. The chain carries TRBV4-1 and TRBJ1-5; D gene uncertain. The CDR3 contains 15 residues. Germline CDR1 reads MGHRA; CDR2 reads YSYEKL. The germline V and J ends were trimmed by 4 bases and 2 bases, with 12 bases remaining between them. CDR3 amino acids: CASSPIGQGNQPQHF. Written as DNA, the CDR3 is TGCGCCAGCAGCCCAATAGGGCAGGGCAATCAGCCCCAGCATTTT.

The CDR3 DNA reads as TGTGCCAGCTCCACAGAGACAGGGAACACTGAAGCTTTCTTT. Protein sequence: CASSTETGNTEAFF. The genes are TRBV18 and TRBJ1-1; tentative D call: TRBD1 (6 bases). The germline V gene has CDR1 KGHSH and CDR2 LQKENI. Trimming left V 6 bases short and J 1 base short, with 12 bases between. The CDR3 length is 14 residues. Combining the CDR3 with reference TRBV18 and TRBJ1-1 gives the whole variable domain NAGVMQNPRHLVRRRGQEARLRCSPMKGHSHVYWYRQLPEEGLKFMVYLQKENIIDESGMPKERFSAEFPKEGPSILRIQQVVRGDSAAYFCASSTETGNTEAFFGQGTRLTVV.

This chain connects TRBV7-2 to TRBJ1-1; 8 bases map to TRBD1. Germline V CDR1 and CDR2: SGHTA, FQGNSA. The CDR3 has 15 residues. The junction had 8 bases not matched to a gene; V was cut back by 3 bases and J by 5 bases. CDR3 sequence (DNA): TGTGCCAGCAGCTTTTTTTCCGGGACAGGTACTGAAGCTTTCTTT. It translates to CASSFFSGTGTEAFF.

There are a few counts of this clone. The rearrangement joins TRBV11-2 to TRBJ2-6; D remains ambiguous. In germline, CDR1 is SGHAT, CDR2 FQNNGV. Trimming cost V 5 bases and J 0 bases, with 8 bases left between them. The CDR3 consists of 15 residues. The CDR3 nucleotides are TGTGCCAGCAGCCTCCAGAGCTCTGGGGCCAACGTCCTGACTTTC. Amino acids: CASSLQSSGANVLTF.

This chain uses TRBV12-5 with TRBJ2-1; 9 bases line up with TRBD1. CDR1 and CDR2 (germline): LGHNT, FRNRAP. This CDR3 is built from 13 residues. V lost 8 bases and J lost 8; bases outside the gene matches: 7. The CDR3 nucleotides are TGTGCTAGTACGACAGGGGGGTGGGATGAGCAGTTCTTC. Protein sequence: CASTTGGWDEQFF. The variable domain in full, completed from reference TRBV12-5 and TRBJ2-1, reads DARVTQTPRHKVTEMGQEVTMRCQPILGHNTVFWYRQTMMQGLELLAYFRNRAPLDDSGMPKDRFSAEMPDATLATLKIQPSEPRDSAVYFCASTTGGWDEQFFGPGTRLTVL.